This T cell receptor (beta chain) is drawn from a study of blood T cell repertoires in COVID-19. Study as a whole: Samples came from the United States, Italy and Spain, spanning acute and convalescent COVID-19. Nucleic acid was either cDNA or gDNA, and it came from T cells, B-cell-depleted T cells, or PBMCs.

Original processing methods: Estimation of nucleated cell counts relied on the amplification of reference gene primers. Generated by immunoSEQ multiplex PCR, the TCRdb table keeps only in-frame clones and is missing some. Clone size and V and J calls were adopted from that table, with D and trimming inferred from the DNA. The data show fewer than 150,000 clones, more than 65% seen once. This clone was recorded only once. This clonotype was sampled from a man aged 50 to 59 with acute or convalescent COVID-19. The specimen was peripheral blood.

CDR3 sequence: CASSRSGGTGELFF. CDR3 bases: TGTGCCAGCAGCCGTTCCGGAGGAACCGGGGAGCTGTTTTTT. The gene calls are TRBV3-1 (or the pseudogene TRBV3-2) and TRBJ2-2, with a tentative D call TRBD2 (5 bases). V lost 4 bases and J lost 5, with 11 bases in between. The CDR3 covers 14 residues. Germline V gives CDR1 LGHDT, CDR2 YNNKEL (reference sequence).